The rows below give T cell receptor beta chains drawn from one sample of a study of cytomegalovirus exposure and HLA in healthy donors. Measured with immunoSEQ multiplex PCR; TCRdb has only the in-frame clones, and not every one. The sample lists 110,000 or so clones; 78% were seen once. The sequencing sample was made of PBMCs. These receptors originate from a man aged 25-45 years in good health and CMV-seronegative. CDR3s include the opening cysteine and the closing phenylalanine or tryptophan. A D gene is named only where the DNA matches it firmly. The size of a clone is reported for some rows only, either as once, few or many, or as a class for expanded clones.

DNA,CDR3,length,J,D,size,V
TGTGCCAGCAGCTTAGTGACGGCAGGGAATGGCTACACCTTC,CASSLVTAGNGYTF,14,TRBJ1-2,NA,NA,TRBV7-9
TGCGCCAGCAGCTCCGGGGGTAGCGGGGGGTTTTACAATGAGCAGTTCTTC,CASSSGGSGGFYNEQFF,17,TRBJ2-1,TRBD2,NA,TRBV5-1
TGTGCCATCAGTGACCTGGGACACTTGAACACTGAAGCTTTCTTT,CAISDLGHLNTEAFF,15,TRBJ1-1,NA,NA,TRBV10-3
TGTGCCAGCAGTTTTTTGCGTTCCCAGGGCACAGATACGCAGTATTTT,CASSFLRSQGTDTQYF,16,TRBJ2-3,NA,NA,TRBV27
TGTGCCAGCTCACCGGGACAGGGGTTGAACACTGAAGCTTTCTTT,CASSPGQGLNTEAFF,15,TRBJ1-1,TRBD1,NA,TRBV18
TGTGCCAGCAGCTTATCAGGGGATCCCCCTGAACGCTATGGCTACACCTTC,CASSLSGDPPERYGYTF,17,TRBJ1-2,NA,NA,TRBV7-9
TGCAGCGTTGAAAGTGAGGACTACACCTCCTACGAGCAGTACTTC,CSVESEDYTSYEQYF,15,TRBJ2-7,NA,NA,TRBV29-1
TGTGCCAGCAGCTTAGGACCACAGGTTGCCACAGATACGCAGTATTTT,CASSLGPQVATDTQYF,16,TRBJ2-3,NA,NA,TRBV7-6
TGTGCCAGCAGTTTAGCCGCTAGCAGATACAATGAGCAGTTCTTC,CASSLAASRYNEQFF,15,TRBJ2-1,NA,NA,TRBV28
TGTGCCAGCAGTCTAGAGAGCTACAATGAGCAGTTCTTC,CASSLESYNEQFF,13,TRBJ2-1,NA,NA,TRBV2
TGTGCCAGCAGCCAAGTAGGGGGACATCGAGCTAACTATGGCTACACCTTC,CASSQVGGHRANYGYTF,17,TRBJ1-2,NA,NA,TRBV14
TGTGCCAGCAGCGTTTCTCATCGGGACAGGGGAGATAATACTGAAGCTTTCTTT,CASSVSHRDRGDNTEAFF,18,TRBJ1-1,TRBD1,few,TRBV9
TGCGCCAGCAGCCCCCAGGGCGTATCGAACACCGGGGAGCTGTTTTTT,CASSPQGVSNTGELFF,16,TRBJ2-2,NA,NA,TRBV4-1
TGTGCCAGCAGCTATGTTCCGGAGGGCTACAATGAGCAGTTCTTC,CASSYVPEGYNEQFF,15,TRBJ2-1,NA,NA,TRBV27
TGTGCCAGCAGCTTACCCCCCCCGTTCTTC,CASSLPPPFF,10,TRBJ1-2,NA,NA,TRBV7-2
TGTGCCAGCAGCGTCCGTTGGCAGGACACTGAAGCTTTCTTT,CASSVRWQDTEAFF,14,TRBJ1-1,NA,few,TRBV9
TGCGCCAGCAGCACAAGGGCACTAGCGGGGCCGGGCAATGAGCAGTTCTTC,CASSTRALAGPGNEQFF,17,TRBJ2-1,TRBD2,few,TRBV4-1
TGTGCCAGCAGTTATCCCGGGGGAAACACTGAAGCTTTCTTT,CASSYPGGNTEAFF,14,TRBJ1-1,NA,NA,TRBV28
TGTGCCAGCAGCTCTTCAGGGGCCCAGCAGAACACTGAAGCTTTCTTT,CASSSSGAQQNTEAFF,16,TRBJ1-1,NA,NA,TRBV7-9
TGCAGCGTTGTCGAGGGTTATCCTGAAGCTTTCTTT,CSVVEGYPEAFF,12,TRBJ1-1,NA,once,TRBV29-1
TGCGCCAGCAGCCAAGATCTAGCGGGAGGTACTGGGGCCAACGTCCTGACTTTC,CASSQDLAGGTGANVLTF,18,TRBJ2-6,TRBD2,NA,TRBV4-3
TGCGCCAGCAGCCAGACGACAGCTCCGAATTCACCCCTCCACTTT,CASSQTTAPNSPLHF,15,TRBJ1-6,NA,NA,TRBV4-3
TGCGCCAGCAGCTCCAGGACAGGGGGGAGCAATGAGCAGTTCTTC,CASSSRTGGSNEQFF,15,TRBJ2-1,TRBD1,NA,TRBV5-1
TGTGCCAGTAGTATGGTCTCGGTCGACAGTAATGAAAAACTGTTTTTT,CASSMVSVDSNEKLFF,16,TRBJ1-4,NA,NA,TRBV19
TGCGCCAGCAGTGGCCGGGGGGAAACCAAAAACATTCAGTACTTC,CASSGRGETKNIQYF,15,TRBJ2-4,TRBD2,NA,TRBV10-1
TGTGCCAGCAGCGATACCGGGACTAGCGGACAAGAGACCCAGTACTTC,CASSDTGTSGQETQYF,16,TRBJ2-5,TRBD2,NA,TRBV2
TGTGCCAGCAGCTTAGGCGGGACAGCAAATCAGCCCCAGCATTTT,CASSLGGTANQPQHF,15,TRBJ1-5,TRBD1,NA,TRBV11-2
TGTGCCTGGAGTGTACTAGTTCCAACACCGGGCAAGGAGACCCAGTACTTC,CAWSVLVPTPGKETQYF,17,TRBJ2-5,NA,NA,TRBV30
TGTGCCAGCAGCGTAGTAGCGGGAGCTGAAGCTTTCTTT,CASSVVAGAEAFF,13,TRBJ1-1,NA,NA,TRBV9